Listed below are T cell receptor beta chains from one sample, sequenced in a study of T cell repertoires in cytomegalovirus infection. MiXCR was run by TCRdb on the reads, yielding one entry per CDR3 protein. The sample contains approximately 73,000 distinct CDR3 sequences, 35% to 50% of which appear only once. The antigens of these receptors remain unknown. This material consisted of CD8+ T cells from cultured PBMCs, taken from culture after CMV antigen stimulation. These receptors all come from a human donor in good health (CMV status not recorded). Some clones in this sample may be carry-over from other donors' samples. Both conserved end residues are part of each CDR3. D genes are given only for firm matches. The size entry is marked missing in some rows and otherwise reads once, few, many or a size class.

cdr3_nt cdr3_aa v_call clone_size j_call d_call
TGTGCCAGCAGCCCCCGGGGTAGCGGGAGCTCCTACGAGCAGTACTTC CASSPRGSGSSYEQYF TRBV7-8 . TRBJ2-7 TRBD2
TGCAGTGTCGGCGAGCTGCGGGGGGGCCGGGAGACCCAGTACTTC CSVGELRGGRETQYF TRBV20-1 . TRBJ2-5 TRBD2
TGTGCCAGCAGAAAAGTCGGCACTGAAGCTTTCTTT CASRKVGTEAFF TRBV27 few TRBJ1-1 .
TGTGCCAGCAGCCCTCGTGGGAATAGCAATCAGCCCCAGCATTTT CASSPRGNSNQPQHF TRBV4-1 . TRBJ1-5 .
TGCGCCAGCAGCTTGGGACACGTCACTGAAGCTTTCTTT CASSLGHVTEAFF TRBV5-1 . TRBJ1-1 .
TGTGCCAGCAGTTTCGTTAGCGGGGGAAACAACTACGAGCAGTACTTC CASSFVSGGNNYEQYF TRBV12-3/TRBV12-4 . TRBJ2-7 TRBD2
TGCAGCGTTGAAGAGATGGGCCACGAGCAGTACTTC CSVEEMGHEQYF TRBV29-1 . TRBJ2-7 .
TGTGCCAGCAGCTCTCCAGCTTTTAATGAAAAACTGTTTTTT CASSSPAFNEKLFF TRBV7-9 . TRBJ1-4 .
TGCGCCAGCAGCTTAAGGACTAGCGGGGGGGTGGATACGCAGTATTTT CASSLRTSGGVDTQYF TRBV5-1 . TRBJ2-3 TRBD2
TGCAGTGCTAGAGGGTTGGCCTGGGGGGGAAATCCTAGCACAGATACGCAGTATTTT CSARGLAWGGNPSTDTQYF TRBV20-1 few TRBJ2-3 TRBD2
TGTGCCAGCAGCTTCGAGGTTAATGGGGACTACGAGCAGTACTTC CASSFEVNGDYEQYF TRBV11-1 . TRBJ2-7 .
TGTGCCAGCAGTACCTTCCGGGACAGGGGCTACAATGAGCAGTTCTTC CASSTFRDRGYNEQFF TRBV6-2/TRBV6-3 . TRBJ2-1 TRBD1
TGTGCCAGCAGCTTAGGCGGGACAGGAACAGATACGCAGTATTTT CASSLGGTGTDTQYF TRBV7-9 . TRBJ2-3 TRBD1
TGTGCCAGCAGTTTAATGGGACAGGGGACTAATGAGCAGTTCTTC CASSLMGQGTNEQFF TRBV28 . TRBJ2-1 TRBD1
TGTGCCAGCAGCTCAACACGACTAGCGGGGTTGGGAGATACGCAGTATTTT CASSSTRLAGLGDTQYF TRBV7-2 . TRBJ2-3 TRBD2
TGTGCCAGCACCAATATCCTTCCAGCGGGGCACACAGATACGCAGTATTTT CASTNILPAGHTDTQYF TRBV4-2 . TRBJ2-3 TRBD2
TGCAGCGTTGAAGACGGGCTTGCCCCAGATACGCAGTATTTT CSVEDGLAPDTQYF TRBV29-1 . TRBJ2-3 .
TGTGCCAGTAGTCCAACTAGCGGGGGTTCTCACAGCTCCTACAATGAGCAGTTCTTC CASSPTSGGSHSSYNEQFF TRBV19 once TRBJ2-1 TRBD2
TGCGCCAGCAGCCAAGACTGGCCCCCTGGGAACACTGAAGCTTTCTTT CASSQDWPPGNTEAFF TRBV4-1 . TRBJ1-1 .
TGTGCCAGCAGCCTGGCCGACTATGAGCAGTTCTTC CASSLADYEQFF TRBV7-8 . TRBJ2-1 .
TGTGCCAGCAGCTTATCCATAGCGGGGGATAGCACAGATACGCAGTATTTT CASSLSIAGDSTDTQYF TRBV7-2 . TRBJ2-3 TRBD2
TGTGCCAGCAGCTGGTACCGGGTGGGCAGGGGTAACGATGAGCAGTTCTTC CASSWYRVGRGNDEQFF TRBV7-6 . TRBJ2-1 .
TGTGCCAGCAGTTTAGGGACTAGCGGGACGAAAGCCACAGATACGCAGTATTTT CASSLGTSGTKATDTQYF TRBV27 few TRBJ2-3 TRBD2
TGTGCCAGCAGCTCGAACGAACCGGGTCCCGGCTACAATGAGCAGTTCTTC CASSSNEPGPGYNEQFF TRBV7-9 few TRBJ2-1 .
TGCAGTGCACCCGCCGGGACAGCTACTGATGAAGCTTTCTTT CSAPAGTATDEAFF TRBV20-1 . TRBJ1-1 TRBD1
TGTGCCAGCAGCTTAGTAGGGTTCGAGCAGTACTTC CASSLVGFEQYF TRBV7-2 . TRBJ2-7 .
TGTGCCAGCAGCTTAGTTTCGTTGGCTAGCCAGGAGGAGCAGTTCTTC CASSLVSLASQEEQFF TRBV11-3 few TRBJ2-1 .
TGCGCCAGCAGCCAGCTAACTTATAGCACAGATACGCAGTATTTT CASSQLTYSTDTQYF TRBV4-3 . TRBJ2-3 .
TGCAGCGTTGACACTACGGGCTACACCTTC CSVDTTGYTF TRBV29-1 . TRBJ1-2 .
TGTGCCAGCAGTGATCGGATGGAGGAGACCCAGTACTTC CASSDRMEETQYF TRBV6-2/TRBV6-3 . TRBJ2-5 .
TGTGCCAGCAGTCTTGGGCTTCGGGGGGGGTCTTACGAGCAGTACTTC CASSLGLRGGSYEQYF TRBV27 . TRBJ2-7 TRBD2
TGTGCCAGCAGCCCACGAGGAGGGGGGCAGGACACTGAAGCTTTCTTT CASSPRGGGQDTEAFF TRBV3-1 . TRBJ1-1 .
TGCGCCAGCAGCCAAGATGAGGGCCAAGTCGGCTACGAGCAGTACTTC CASSQDEGQVGYEQYF TRBV4-1 . TRBJ2-7 .
TGTGCCAGCAGCTCAGCCTACGAGCAGTACTTC CASSSAYEQYF TRBV7-2 few TRBJ2-7 .
TGTGCCAGCAGTTACGGGCGGCTAACTGGAAACACCATATATTTT CASSYGRLTGNTIYF TRBV6-2/TRBV6-3 . TRBJ1-3 .
TGCAGTATATACCCCGGGACAGAGAACTTC CSIYPGTENF TRBV20-1 . TRBJ2-5 TRBD1
TGCAGCGTTGGTCGTGCGGGGGGGTACAATGAGCAGTTCTTC CSVGRAGGYNEQFF TRBV29-1 few TRBJ2-1 TRBD2
TGTGCCAGCAGTCCCGCTTTTCTGGAGCAGTACTTC CASSPAFLEQYF TRBV12-3/TRBV12-4 . TRBJ2-7 .
TGTGCCAGCAGCTTAGAGTTCGGAAGGGGCACAGATACGCAGTATTTT CASSLEFGRGTDTQYF TRBV7-6 many TRBJ2-3 .
TGTGCCAGCGCTGTGGGACAGGGGTCCTACGAGCAGTACTTC CASAVGQGSYEQYF TRBV12-3/TRBV12-4 . TRBJ2-7 TRBD1
TGTGCCAGCAGTGCGGCAGGGAGTAATTCACCCCTCCACTTT CASSAAGSNSPLHF TRBV2 . TRBJ1-6 .
TGTGCCAGCAGTCAGTACGGTGGCTACACCTTC CASSQYGGYTF TRBV12-3/TRBV12-4 few TRBJ1-2 .
TGTGCCAGCAGTTTATGGATCGGCAGTGAAGCTTTCTTT CASSLWIGSEAFF TRBV27 few TRBJ1-1 .
TGTGCCAGCAGCTTAGCGGGGACGTACCAGCCCCAGCATTTT CASSLAGTYQPQHF TRBV7-6 . TRBJ1-5 .
TGTGCCAGTAGTATTACAGGGGGAAATGAAAAACTGTTTTTT CASSITGGNEKLFF TRBV19 . TRBJ1-4 TRBD1
TGTGCCAGCAGCAGCAACGGGGGGCGGTCAGATACGCAGTATTTT CASSSNGGRSDTQYF TRBV3-1 . TRBJ2-3 .
TGTGCCAGCAGTAACACCCCCGGGACAGCTTTTCCACCCCTCCACTTT CASSNTPGTAFPPLHF TRBV27 . TRBJ1-6 TRBD1
TGTGCCAGCAGTAAAAACGCGGGCTATGGCTACACCTTC CASSKNAGYGYTF TRBV7-2 . TRBJ1-2 .
TGTGCTAGTGGTTTGGCGAACAGGGGGTTCTACAATGAGCAGTTCTTC CASGLANRGFYNEQFF TRBV12-5 few TRBJ2-1 TRBD1
TGTGCCAGCAGCCCTATAGCGGGGGCCCTCACAGATACGCAGTATTTT CASSPIAGALTDTQYF TRBV7-2 few TRBJ2-3 TRBD2
TGTGCCAGCAGCTTGTGGGGGGCGGGAAACACCATATATTTT CASSLWGAGNTIYF TRBV7-2 . TRBJ1-3 .
TGCAGTGCTAGAGATTGGGACACGGGGAACACTGAAGCTTTCTTT CSARDWDTGNTEAFF TRBV20-1 . TRBJ1-1 .